The 5 T cell receptor beta chains in this list originate from one sample, sequenced in a study of control samples from healthy donors and cancer patients. Sequencing used immunoSEQ multiplex PCR; TCRdb keeps in-frame clones, though not all of them. Altogether over 110,000 clones are present, about nine tenths being singletons, with the ten largest covering around 9%. Sequenced: blood. Every receptor here comes from a woman under 40 in good health.

The rearrangement links TRBV15 to TRBJ1-5; 8 bases map to TRBD1. J gave up 5 bases and V 8 bases, and 11 bases lay outside the gene matches. Germline values: CDR1 LNHNV, CDR2 YYDKDF (reference sequence). The CDR3 is 15 residues long. The CDR3 nucleotides read TGTGCCACCCGGACAGGGAAGTATTCTGATCAGCCCCAGCATTTT. It encodes CATRTGKYSDQPQHF.

The CDR3, as DNA: TGTGCCAGCAGTGATGGGGACAGCACGAACACTGAAGCTTTCTTT. Translation: CASSDGDSTNTEAFF. This chain links TRBV6-1 with TRBJ1-1; 7 bases fit TRBD1. V lost 3 bases and J lost 1; bases outside the gene matches: 5. Germline assignment: CDR1 MNHNS and CDR2 SASEGT. This CDR3 spans 15 amino acids.

The rearrangement uses TRBV28 and TRBJ1-1, with D perhaps matching TRBD1 (5 bases). The CDR3 runs to 14 residues. With 7 bases removed from V and 1 base from J, the gap between germline ends came to 13 bases. Germline CDR1 MDHEN, CDR2 SYDVKM. DNA of the CDR3: TGTGCCAGCACCACGGGACGTCGGAACACTGAAGCTTTCTTT. This translates into CASTTGRRNTEAFF. The whole variable domain, filled in from reference TRBV28 and TRBJ1-1, reads DVKVTQSSRYLVKRTGEKVFLECVQDMDHENMFWYRQDPGLGLRLIYFSYDVKMKEKGDIPEGYSVSREKKERFSLILESASTNQTSMYLCASTTGRRNTEAFFGQGTRLTVV.

In this sample, this clone turned up once. The V call is TRBV7-2, the J call TRBJ1-3; D gene unclear. The germline CDR1 and CDR2 sequences are SGHTA and FQGNSA. V was clipped by 1 base and J by 2 bases, with 9 bases between them. The CDR3 extends over 15 amino acids. The CDR3 loop is CASSLGPGAGNTIYF. Here the CDR3 DNA reads TGTGCCAGCAGCTTAGGGCCAGGAGCTGGAAACACCATATATTTT.

This clone is a singleton in its sample. V gene TRBV7-9 combines with J gene TRBJ2-3, with a tentative D call TRBD2 (7 bases). The CDR3 spans 17 residues. The germline V and J ends were trimmed by 1 base and 2 bases, with 16 bases remaining between them. Germline loops: CDR1 SEHNR, CDR2 FQNEAQ (reference sequence). The CDR3 region has the DNA TGTGCCAGCAGCTTAGGGTTACGGGGGGCCCCCACAGATACGCAGTATTTT. Translating gives CASSLGLRGAPTDTQYF.